These T cell receptor beta chains were read from a single sample in a study of blood T cell repertoires in COVID-19. Some clones are missing from TCRdb's copy, which holds only in-frame ones; the method was immunoSEQ multiplex PCR. In the table there are some 200,000 clones, under 90% of which are singletons. Sequencing was performed on peripheral blood. The receptors stem from a man older than 75 with acute or convalescent COVID-19. Both conserved end residues are part of each CDR3. The order of the fields is V gene, J gene, D gene, clone size, CDR3 DNA, CDR3 protein. D genes are given only for firm matches. The size field is filled for only some rows; it gives once, few, many or a size class.

>TRBV12-3/TRBV12-4|TRBJ2-1|.|once
TGTGCCAGCAGTTTAGCCCCAGGAGGCGAGCAGTTCTTC
CASSLAPGGEQFF
>TRBV6-2/TRBV6-3|TRBJ1-3|TRBD1|.
TGTGCCAGCAGCGACAGGGGACGAAACACCATATATTTT
CASSDRGRNTIYF
>TRBV7-2|TRBJ1-4|.|.
TGTGCCAGCAGCCTCCAGGCGGGAATTAATGAAAAACTGTTTTTT
CASSLQAGINEKLFF
>TRBV19|TRBJ2-2|TRBD2|.
TGTGCCAGTAGTACCCCAGCGGGAGGGAACACCGGGGAGCTGTTTTTT
CASSTPAGGNTGELFF
>TRBV12-3/TRBV12-4|TRBJ1-5|.|.
TGTGCCAGCAGTTTCGCGGTCAATCAGCCCCAGCATTTT
CASSFAVNQPQHF
>TRBV12-3/TRBV12-4|TRBJ2-5|.|.
TGTGCCAGCAGTTTTGCCGGTAAAGAGACCCAGTACTTC
CASSFAGKETQYF
>TRBV27|TRBJ2-1|.|.
TGTGCCAGCAGCCCAGGGACACGCAACTACAATGAGCAGTTCTTC
CASSPGTRNYNEQFF
>TRBV27|TRBJ1-2|TRBD1|few
TGTGCCAGCAAAGGAGAGGGACAGACCTATGGCTACACCTTC
CASKGEGQTYGYTF
>TRBV4-1|TRBJ1-5|.|once
TGCGCCAGCAGCCAAGACCCAAATCAGCCCCAGCATTTT
CASSQDPNQPQHF
>TRBV7-2|TRBJ2-5|TRBD2|.
TGTGCCAGCAGCCCTCGACTAGCGGGAGAGCCGCGGACCCAGTACTTC
CASSPRLAGEPRTQYF
>TRBV7-9|TRBJ1-2|TRBD1|.
TGTGCCAGCAGCCGCGGACAGGGAGCCTATGGCTACACCTTC
CASSRGQGAYGYTF
>TRBV5-6|TRBJ2-7|.|.
TGTGCCAGCAGCCCGAGGACGACAGCGATTGGGATCCCTAGGGAGCAGTACTTC
CASSPRTTAIGIPREQYF
>TRBV2|TRBJ2-3|.|.
TGTGCCAGCAGTGAAGCGAGTCGCATGGATACGCAGTATTTT
CASSEASRMDTQYF
>TRBV9|TRBJ2-2|.|few
TGTGCCAGCAGCGTCAGGGGCCAGACCACCGGGGAGCTGTTTTTT
CASSVRGQTTGELFF
>TRBV15|TRBJ2-1|TRBD2|.
TGTGCCACCAGCAGAGGCGGCGGGAGCTCCTACAATGAGCAGTTCTTC
CATSRGGGSSYNEQFF
>TRBV12-3/TRBV12-4|TRBJ1-5|.|few
TGTGCCAGCATGAGGGGGGGAAATCAGCCCCAGCATTTT
CASMRGGNQPQHF
>TRBV18|TRBJ1-3|.|.
TGTGCCAGCTCACCCCCGGGGGGCTCTGGAAACACCATATATTTT
CASSPPGGSGNTIYF
>TRBV5-4|TRBJ1-1|TRBD1|.
TGTGCCAGCAGCGTAGGACAGGGGGTCATGAACACTGAAGCTTTCTTT
CASSVGQGVMNTEAFF
>TRBV5-8|TRBJ1-4|TRBD1|.
TGTGCCAGCAGCTTGTTTGGGACAGGGATGGCTAATGAAAAACTGTTTTTT
CASSLFGTGMANEKLFF
>TRBV11-2|TRBJ2-7|TRBD2|.
TGTGCCAGCAGCAAACTAGCGGAAAACAACTACGAGCAGTACTTC
CASSKLAENNYEQYF
>TRBV5-5|TRBJ2-5|TRBD1|few
TGTGCCAGCAGCTTGGGGGGACAGTCCCAAGAGACCCAGTACTTC
CASSLGGQSQETQYF
>TRBV7-2|TRBJ1-2|.|.
TGTGCCAGCAGCCCCAGTACAGCCGCTAACTATGGCTACACCTTC
CASSPSTAANYGYTF
>TRBV14|TRBJ2-2|.|.
TGTGCCAGCAGCCAAGGACTAGGGATCGACACCGGGGAGCTGTTTTTT
CASSQGLGIDTGELFF
>TRBV4-2|TRBJ2-5|.|.
TGTGCCAGTAGCCCGCTATATGCGGAGACCCAGTACTTC
CASSPLYAETQYF
>TRBV19|TRBJ1-2|TRBD1|.
TGTGCCAGTATCTCCGGAGGGACAGGGTCAGTCTATGGCTACACCTTC
CASISGGTGSVYGYTF
>TRBV11-2|TRBJ1-3|.|.
TGTGCCAGCAAAGAATGGGCAGGGACTGGAAACACCATATATTTT
CASKEWAGTGNTIYF
>TRBV2|TRBJ2-1|.|.
TGTGCCAGCAGTCTGTGGGAGCGGGCCAATGAGCAGTTCTTC
CASSLWERANEQFF
>TRBV2|TRBJ2-2|.|.
TGTGCCAGCAGTGGGGAGGCAGGCGGGGAGCTGTTTTTT
CASSGEAGGELFF